What follows is one TCR beta chain and its context. The CDR3 loop spans 18 amino acids. Germline V CDR1 and CDR2: MDHEN, SYDVKM. V gave up 1 base and J gave up 4 bases; unmatched junction bases: 13. These data originate in a study of blood T cells in healthy people across ages. Sample-barcoded 5' priming and a J-beta primer mix drove a second PCR of roughly 6 to 12 cycles. MiXCR, applied by TCRdb to the 5' RACE reads, yields one record per CDR3 protein. Among 1.5 million to 2 million distinct CDR3 sequences listed, roughly 32% were seen once. This receptor was identified in a woman aged 30 to 39 in good health. This chain joins TRBV28 and TRBJ2-7; TRBD2 matches 10 bases. Sequenced input: blood. The CDR3 here is CASSLSLDSLAGGYEQYF. CDR3 nucleotides: TGTGCCAGCAGTTTATCCTTGGACAGTTTAGCGGGAGGTTACGAGCAGTACTTC.